Listed below are T cell receptor beta chains from one sample, sequenced in a study of response to subunit inactivated influenza vaccine. TCRdb fed the RT-PCR reads into MiXCR, producing one record per CDR3 protein. There are 560,000 or so distinct CDR3 sequences in the sample; about 7.6% occur only once, and around 13% lies in the top ten. The specimen was PBMCs from blood, collected about 23 months after vaccination. These receptors were obtained from a man between 50 and 70 years old who received an inactivated influenza vaccine. Each CDR3 is given with its conserved first and last residue. Fields, in order: D gene, V gene, clone size, J gene, CDR3 protein, CDR3 DNA. A D gene is named only where the DNA matches it firmly. A clone size is listed for some rows: how often the clone was seen (once, few, many), or a class if it is expanded.

>TRBD1|TRBV20-1|many|TRBJ1-1
CSAARGTGSTEAFF
TGCAGTGCAGCTAGGGGGACAGGGTCCACTGAAGCTTTCTTT
>NA|TRBV9|many|TRBJ2-7
CASSVGQGGGTYEQYF
TGTGCCAGCAGCGTAGGCCAGGGAGGGGGAACCTACGAGCAGTACTTC
>TRBD2|TRBV10-3|few|TRBJ2-3
CAISAQALATDTQYF
TGTGCCATCAGTGCCCAAGCACTAGCGACAGATACGCAGTATTTT
>NA|TRBV9|few|TRBJ2-5
CASSAAAQETQYF
TGTGCCAGCAGCGCCGCTGCGCAAGAGACCCAGTACTTC
>NA|TRBV3-1|few|TRBJ1-5
CASSQGGHQPQHF
TGTGCCAGCAGCCAAGGCGGGCATCAGCCCCAGCATTTT
>NA|TRBV3-1|few|TRBJ2-7
CASSQSKMGPKSYEQYF
TGTGCCAGCAGCCAATCCAAGATGGGACCTAAAAGCTACGAGCAGTACTTC
>TRBD2|TRBV28|once|TRBJ2-5
CASSFLKSGSGETQYF
TGTGCCAGCAGTTTTCTAAAGAGCGGGAGCGGGGAGACCCAGTACTTC
>NA|TRBV20-1|many|TRBJ1-1
CSARDQVTEAFF
TGCAGTGCTAGAGATCAGGTCACTGAAGCTTTCTTT
>NA|TRBV28|NA|TRBJ2-7
CASIPPSPEQYF
TGTGCCAGCATCCCCCCCTCCCCCGAGCAGTACTTC
>NA|TRBV4-1|many|TRBJ1-3
CASSLGQSGAGNTIYF
TGCGCCAGCAGCCTCGGACAGTCAGGAGCTGGAAACACCATATATTTT
>NA|TRBV20-1|few|TRBJ2-7
CSAKVVYEQYF
TGCAGTGCTAAAGTCGTCTACGAGCAGTACTTC
>TRBD1|TRBV2|NA|TRBJ1-5
CASSDTGGRQPQHF
TGTGCCAGCAGTGACACAGGGGGAAGGCAGCCCCAGCATTTT
>NA|TRBV12-3/TRBV12-4|many|TRBJ1-2
CASSMDSNYGYTF
TGTGCCAGCAGCATGGACAGTAACTATGGCTACACCTTC
>TRBD1|TRBV15|many|TRBJ2-5
CATSGESDRGETQYF
TGTGCCACCAGCGGAGAATCAGACAGGGGGGAGACCCAGTACTTC
>NA|TRBV3-1|many|TRBJ2-3
CASSPSDSRGQYF
TGTGCCAGCAGTCCCTCGGACAGCCGGGGGCAGTATTTT
>NA|TRBV28|NA|TRBJ2-6
CASSSRDTGANVLTF
TGTGCCAGCAGTTCACGGGACACTGGGGCCAACGTCCTGACTTTC
>NA|TRBV2|many|TRBJ1-2
CASRPGTDYGYTF
TGTGCCAGTAGACCCGGGACGGACTATGGCTACACCTTC
>NA|TRBV20-1|many|TRBJ2-1
CSARAPNYNEQFF
TGCAGTGCTAGAGCCCCGAACTACAATGAGCAGTTCTTC
>NA|TRBV23-1|many|TRBJ2-7
CASSLRGHHSYEQYF
TGCGCCAGCAGTCTAAGGGGACACCACTCCTACGAGCAGTACTTC
>NA|TRBV7-6|few|TRBJ2-5
CASSLNRLETQYF
TGTGCCAGCAGCTTAAACAGGCTGGAGACCCAGTACTTC
>NA|TRBV29-1|many|TRBJ2-5
CSVESGSLTQTQYF
TGCAGCGTTGAATCCGGCAGCTTAACCCAGACCCAGTACTTC
>NA|TRBV5-1|NA|TRBJ2-5
CASSWTRGETQYF
TGCGCCAGCAGCTGGACTAGGGGGGAGACCCAGTACTTC
>NA|TRBV4-3|NA|TRBJ2-3
CASSQDIGHEDTQYF
TGCGCCAGCAGCCAAGATATCGGGCACGAAGATACGCAGTATTTT
>NA|TRBV12-3/TRBV12-4|NA|TRBJ2-1
CASSGGTFYEQFF
TGTGCCAGCAGCGGCGGGACCTTCTATGAGCAGTTCTTC
>TRBD2|TRBV9|NA|TRBJ2-3
CASSVLAGDDTQYF
TGTGCCAGCAGCGTACTAGCGGGGGATGATACGCAGTATTTT
>NA|TRBV15|NA|TRBJ2-7
CATSRGTETYEQYF
TGTGCCACCAGCAGAGGGACAGAGACCTACGAGCAGTACTTC
>NA|TRBV18|NA|TRBJ2-1
CASSPPGSPDEQFF
TGTGCCAGCTCACCACCGGGATCTCCGGATGAGCAGTTCTTC
>NA|TRBV9|many|TRBJ2-3
CASSAGITDTQYF
TGTGCCAGCAGCGCCGGGATTACAGATACGCAGTATTTT
>NA|TRBV5-1|many|TRBJ2-5
CASSRQLTETQYF
TGCGCCAGCAGTAGACAGTTGACAGAGACCCAGTACTTC
>TRBD2|TRBV29-1|few|TRBJ2-7
CSVRLAGGYEQYF
TGCAGCGTCAGACTAGCGGGAGGCTACGAGCAGTACTTC
>TRBD2|TRBV2|many|TRBJ2-1
CASSDVGGGVNEQFF
TGTGCCAGCAGTGATGTAGGCGGGGGGGTAAATGAGCAGTTCTTC
>NA|TRBV12-3/TRBV12-4|NA|TRBJ1-5
CASSSWSVGQPQHF
TGTGCCAGCAGCTCCTGGTCTGTAGGTCAGCCCCAGCATTTT
>TRBD2|TRBV20-1|many|TRBJ2-5
CSAGGLAGRETQYF
TGCAGTGCCGGGGGACTAGCGGGACGAGAGACCCAGTACTTC
>TRBD1|TRBV29-1|few|TRBJ2-1
CSVFGTGGTYNEQFF
TGCAGCGTTTTTGGGACAGGGGGAACCTACAATGAGCAGTTCTTC
>TRBD1|TRBV7-9|NA|TRBJ1-3
CASSSGTGRDSGNTIYF
TGTGCCAGCAGCTCTGGGACAGGGAGAGACTCTGGAAACACCATATATTTT
>NA|TRBV7-2|NA|TRBJ2-7
CASSLSRGGYEQYF
TGTGCCAGCAGCCTAAGCAGGGGTGGGTACGAGCAGTACTTC
>TRBD2|TRBV12-3/TRBV12-4|NA|TRBJ2-1
CASSLAKSGLAGRNEQFF
TGTGCCAGCAGTTTAGCGAAGTCCGGGCTAGCGGGACGTAATGAGCAGTTCTTC
>NA|TRBV12-3/TRBV12-4|many|TRBJ2-3
CASSPRGLGTDTQYF
TGTGCCAGCAGTCCCCGGGGCTTGGGCACAGATACGCAGTATTTT
>TRBD2|TRBV28|NA|TRBJ2-5
CASGTIVEETQYF
TGTGCCAGCGGGACTATCGTGGAAGAGACCCAGTACTTC
>NA|TRBV4-1|few|TRBJ2-7
CASSHGSEQYF
TGCGCCAGCAGCCATGGCAGCGAGCAGTACTTC
>TRBD1|TRBV7-9|NA|TRBJ1-1
CASSFERDRNTEAFF
TGTGCCAGCAGCTTCGAACGGGACAGGAACACTGAAGCTTTCTTT
>TRBD1|TRBV20-1|many|TRBJ2-7
CSVDRGSYEQYF
TGCAGTGTGGACAGGGGATCCTACGAGCAGTACTTC
>NA|TRBV5-6|many|TRBJ2-7
CASSTGTLSYEQYF
TGTGCCAGCAGCACCGGGACCCTCTCCTACGAGCAGTACTTC
>NA|TRBV3-1|few|TRBJ2-1
CASLGYNEQFF
TGTGCCAGTTTAGGGTACAATGAGCAGTTCTTC
>NA|TRBV20-1|NA|TRBJ1-4
CSALARVGEKLFF
TGCAGTGCCTTGGCGCGGGTGGGTGAAAAACTGTTTTTT
>NA|TRBV12-3/TRBV12-4|few|TRBJ1-6
CASSLAVGNSPLHF
TGTGCCAGCAGTTTGGCGGTCGGTAATTCACCCCTCCACTTT
>TRBD2|TRBV5-1|NA|TRBJ2-1
CASSLGSGGAPYNEQFF
TGCGCCAGCAGCTTGGGTAGCGGGGGGGCTCCCTACAATGAGCAGTTCTTC
>NA|TRBV28|many|TRBJ2-1
CASSFQVGEQFF
TGTGCCAGCAGTTTTCAGGTTGGTGAGCAGTTCTTC
>NA|TRBV21-1|few|TRBJ2-5
CASSGPGFIKETQYF
TGTGCCAGCAGCGGTCCGGGGTTCATAAAAGAGACCCAGTACTTC
>TRBD2|TRBV28|NA|TRBJ2-7
CASSLRASGRAHYEQYF
TGTGCCAGCAGTTTACGGGCTAGCGGGAGGGCCCACTACGAGCAGTACTTC
>TRBD1|TRBV5-1|NA|TRBJ2-1
CASSRTSPGTGTHEQFF
TGCGCCAGCAGCCGCACGTCCCCGGGGACAGGGACCCATGAGCAGTTCTTC
>TRBD1|TRBV12-3/TRBV12-4|few|TRBJ2-2
CASTMDRGNTGELFF
TGTGCCAGCACCATGGACAGGGGTAACACCGGGGAGCTGTTTTTT
>NA|TRBV10-3|many|TRBJ1-1
CAIGDRKMNTEAFF
TGTGCCATTGGAGACAGGAAAATGAACACTGAAGCTTTCTTT